The 25 T cell receptor beta chains below were found in one sample sequenced in a study of OX40 agonist ivuxolimab in advanced cancers. Clones were read by immunoSEQ multiplex PCR, and TCRdb kept only the in-frame ones, dropping some. This table has roughly 70,000 clones, about 85% appearing once. The sequenced sample was CD4+ or CD8+ T cells sorted from blood, obtained in a trial of the OX40 agonist ivuxolimab. The receptors here all came from an adult with an advanced solid tumor such as melanoma, head and neck, liver or kidney cancer.

V and J are TRBV28 and TRBJ2-3, with TRBD2 identical over 13 bases. Germline-derived CDR1 and CDR2 are MDHEN and SYDVKM. The CDR3 is 20 amino acids. The junction had 9 bases not matched to a gene; V was cut back by 0 bases and J by 0 bases. CDR3 DNA sequence: TGTGCCAGCAGTTTATGGAACGCCGGGACTAGCGGGACTAGCACAGATACGCAGTATTTT. Residues: CASSLWNAGTSGTSTDTQYF.

V is TRBV7-3 and J is TRBJ2-2; 7 bases align to TRBD1. The CDR3 totals 13 residues. Germline-derived CDR1 and CDR2 are SGHTA and FQGTGA. J lost 8 bases, V lost 5 bases, and 5 bases had no gene match. The CDR3 loop is CASSHYRGGELFF. CDR3 nucleotide sequence: TGTGCCAGCAGCCACTACAGGGGAGGGGAGCTGTTTTTT.

The CDR3 DNA sequence: TGTGCCAGCAGCCTGACGATAGGGGCCCAGTACTTC. Protein sequence: CASSLTIGAQYF. The chain has TRBV7-2 and TRBJ2-5; tentative D call: TRBD1 (5 bases). The germline V gene encodes CDR1 SGHTA and CDR2 FQGNSA. V lost 5 bases to trimming and J lost 9 bases, with 13 bases between them. The CDR3 spans 12 residues.

The rearrangement links TRBV30 to TRBJ2-1; a possible D gene is TRBD2 (6 bases). Trimming pared 0 bases from V and 6 bases from J, leaving 18 bases between. Germline V gene data show CDR1 as GTSNPN and CDR2 as SVGIG (reference sequence). The CDR3 spans 16 residues. As DNA, the CDR3 is TGTGCCTGGAGTGTACCTTTAAGGACTACTTCCAATGAGCAGTTCTTC. This gives the protein CAWSVPLRTTSNEQFF.

This chain connects TRBV6-5 to TRBJ2-1; tentatively, D is TRBD1 or TRBD2 (5 bases each). This CDR3 spans 12 amino acids. V was cut by 4 bases and J by 8 bases, with 9 bases left in between. Germline V lookup: CDR1 MNHEY, CDR2 SVGAGI. CDR3 loop: CASSSGAYEQFF. In DNA form, the CDR3 reads TGTGCCAGCAGTTCCGGGGCCTATGAGCAGTTCTTC.

The chain combines TRBV5-6 with TRBJ2-1; D perhaps matches TRBD1 (6 bases). This CDR3 region has 15 residues. With 4 bases removed from V and 10 bases from J, the gap between germline ends came to 21 bases. The germline V gene has CDR1 SGHDT and CDR2 YYEEEE. For the CDR3, the DNA is TGTGCCAGCAGCCAACCAGGGGCAGTCACAGGGGAGCAGTTCTTC. Translation gives CASSQPGAVTGEQFF.

This chain joins TRBV6-1 and TRBJ1-5, with TRBD1 matching over 10 bases. Trimming took 4 bases from V and 2 from J; bases not matched to a gene: 2. Germline CDR1 and CDR2: MNHNS and SASEGT. This CDR3 has 15 amino acids. The CDR3: CASSVGTGGNQPQHF. Written as DNA, the CDR3 is TGTGCCAGCAGTGTTGGGACAGGGGGCAATCAGCCCCAGCATTTT.

The V call is TRBV19, the J call TRBJ1-1, with TRBD1 matching 7 bases. Germline-derived CDR1 and CDR2 are LNHDA and SQIVND (reference sequence). Unmatched junction bases numbered 7, after V lost 5 bases and J lost 1 base. The CDR3 length is 15 residues. The CDR3 region has the DNA TGTGCCAGTAGTCCCGAGGGGGCGCAGAACACTGAAGCTTTCTTT. Amino acid sequence: CASSPEGAQNTEAFF.

The V gene is TRBV7-3, the J gene TRBJ2-1; D remains unclear. This CDR3 has 14 residues. Looked up from germline, CDR1 is SGHTA and CDR2 is FQGTGA. V was cut by 1 base and J by 7 bases, with 11 bases left in between. As DNA, the CDR3 is TGTGCCAGCAGCTTAAGTGCAGGTTGGAATGAGCAGTTCTTC. Translated, it gives CASSLSAGWNEQFF.

This sequence joins TRBV4-1 and TRBJ2-3; D not certain. Germline V gene data show CDR1 as MGHRA and CDR2 as YSYEKL. Trimming took 0 bases from V and 7 from J, leaving 8 bases between them. The CDR3 length is 13 residues. The CDR3: CASSQDAIYTQYF. CDR3 coding DNA: TGCGCCAGCAGCCAAGACGCCATTTATACGCAGTATTTT.

This clone was counted only a few times. This rearrangement joins TRBV7-9 to TRBJ1-4; D gene ambiguous. This CDR3 is 15 amino acids long. Between the trimmed V and J ends, which lost 0 bases and 5 bases, there was a span of 10 bases. The germline V gene has CDR1 SEHNR and CDR2 FQNEAQ (reference sequence). The CDR3 sequence: CASSLALRRNEKLFF. The CDR3 DNA follows: TGTGCCAGCAGCTTAGCGCTCCGGAGGAATGAAAAACTGTTTTTT.

Concerning this clone: The junction differs from germline at one of its ends, possibly a read error. This sequence joins TRBV19 and TRBJ2-1, with 8 bases matching TRBD1. CDR1 LNHDA and CDR2 SQIVND come from the germline V gene (reference sequence). The CDR3 totals 12 residues. CDR3 amino acids: CTSSKQGGEQFF. The CDR3 bases are TGTACCAGTAGTAAACAGGGGGGTGAGCAGTTCTTC. Full variable domain (rest looked up from reference TRBV19 and TRBJ2-1): DGGITQSPKYLFRKEGQNVTLSCEQNLNHDAMYWYRQDPGQGLRLIYYSQIVNDFQKGDIAEGYSVSREKKESFPLTVTSAQKNPTAFYLCTSSKQGGEQFFGPGTRLTVL.

The chain is built from TRBV18 and TRBJ1-5; D not certain. CDR1 and CDR2 from the germline V gene are KGHSH and LQKENI. There are 12 residues in the CDR3. V was trimmed by 6 bases and J by 9 bases, leaving 12 bases between them. CDR3 DNA: TGTGCCAGCTCGCAGAGGGAGGGGCCCCAGCATTTT. Protein product: CASSQREGPQHF.

The V and J genes are TRBV19 and TRBJ1-2; D uncertain. This CDR3 is 15 amino acids long. Germline assignment: CDR1 LNHDA and CDR2 SQIVND (reference sequence). Trimming removed 4 bases from V and 4 bases from J, with 16 bases in between. Here the CDR3 DNA reads TGTGCCAGTAGTACGTCGGAAAAGTCCGTCTATGGCTACACCTTC. It codes for CASSTSEKSVYGYTF.

This rearrangement joins TRBV20-1 to TRBJ1-2; possibly TRBD1 for D (5 bases). V dropped 6 bases and J dropped 7 bases, with 9 bases sitting between them. Germline V gene lookup returns CDR1 DFQATT and CDR2 SNEGSKA (reference sequence). The CDR3 contains 10 residues. The CDR3 loop reads CSAGAGGYTF. The CDR3 coding sequence is TGCAGTGCAGGGGCAGGTGGCTACACCTTC.

CDR3 region: CASKILETGSTIYF. CDR3 coding DNA: TGCGCCAGCAAAATCTTGGAAACCGGGAGCACCATATATTTT. The J gene is TRBJ1-3, the V gene TRBV5-1, with no clear D. CDR1 is SGHRS, CDR2 YFSETQ, per germline. V gave up 6 bases and J gave up 9 bases, with 19 bases separating them. CDR3 size: 14 residues.

The V call is TRBV28, the J call TRBJ2-7; 9 bases fit TRBD1. With V trimmed by 4 bases and J by 2 bases, 9 bases remained unmatched. This CDR3 has 16 amino acids. Germline lookup yields CDR1 MDHEN and CDR2 SYDVKM. The DNA of the CDR3 is TGTGCCAGCAGTTCAACCGGGACAGGGAACCCCTACGAGCAGTACTTC. The encoded protein is CASSSTGTGNPYEQYF.

V is TRBV5-1 and J is TRBJ2-5; the D gene is possibly TRBD2 (5 bases). V was clipped by 3 bases and J by 5 bases, with 8 bases between them. This CDR3 has 12 residues. The V gene's germline CDR1 is SGHRS and CDR2 YFSETQ. In DNA form, the CDR3 reads TGCGCCAGCAGCTCAAGGAGGGAGACCCAGTACTTC. This sequence encodes CASSSRRETQYF.

This chain joins TRBV6-5 and TRBJ2-2; D perhaps matches TRBD1 (5 bases). CDR3 length: 14 amino acids. The germline V gene has CDR1 MNHEY and CDR2 SVGAGI. The V end lost 6 bases, the J end lost 4 bases, and 12 bases lay between the germline ends. The CDR3 is CASSPRQITGELFF. The CDR3 DNA follows: TGTGCCAGCAGCCCTAGACAGATCACCGGGGAGCTGTTTTTT.

This clone was counted a few times. The chain is built from TRBV4-1 and TRBJ1-2, with TRBD1 matching over 8 bases. After removal of 6 bases from V and 3 bases from J, the junction contained 9 bases not matched to a gene. Per germline, CDR1 MGHRA and CDR2 YSYEKL. This CDR3 has 15 amino acids. This CDR3 reads CASRRPGQDYYGYTF. The CDR3 DNA is TGCGCCAGCAGGCGTCCGGGACAGGACTACTATGGCTACACCTTC.

The V gene is TRBV28, the J gene TRBJ2-1, with D tentatively TRBD2 (6 bases). Trimming left V 8 bases short and J 9 bases short, with 23 bases between. Looked up from germline, CDR1 is MDHEN and CDR2 is SYDVKM. CDR3 size: 15 residues. The CDR3 sequence is CASRGAGSSAGEQFF. Here the CDR3 DNA reads TGTGCCAGCCGTGGGGCGGGGTCCAGCGCCGGTGAGCAGTTCTTC.

The chain is built from TRBV7-7 and TRBJ2-7, with D hard to call. V lost 1 base and J 6 bases, leaving 10 bases between the germline ends. The CDR3 spans 13 residues. The germline gives CDR1 SSHAT, CDR2 FNYEAQ (reference sequence). The CDR3 region is CASSLEVSGEQYF. DNA of the CDR3: TGTGCCAGCAGCTTAGAGGTATCTGGCGAGCAGTACTTC. The full variable domain, in which reference TRBV7-7 and TRBJ2-7 provide the parts outside the CDR3, is GAGVSQSPRYKVTKRGQDVTLRCDPISSHATLYWYQQALGQGPEFLTYFNYEAQPDKSGLPSDRFSAERPEGSISTLTIQRTEQRDSAMYRCASSLEVSGEQYFGPGTRLTVT.

In the case of this clone: Within the sample, other DNA sequences also encode this same CDR3. The V gene is TRBV5-4, the J gene TRBJ2-7; 9 nucleotides line up with TRBD1. V lost 4 bases and J lost 6; bases outside the gene matches: 5. Per the germline V gene, CDR1 is SGHNT and CDR2 is YYREEE (reference sequence). The CDR3 loop spans 13 amino acids. The CDR3: CASSRGQGSEQYF. The CDR3 DNA follows: TGTGCCAGCAGCAGGGGACAGGGATCCGAGCAGTACTTC.

The rearrangement uses TRBV10-3 and TRBJ2-1; the match to TRBD2 covers 10 bases. Germline values: CDR1 ENHRY, CDR2 SYGVKD. J gave up 4 bases and V 5 bases, and 5 bases lay outside the gene matches. The CDR3 is 15 residues long. This CDR3 is CAISSSGGAYNEQFF. The CDR3 DNA reads as TGTGCCATCAGTTCCAGCGGGGGGGCTTACAATGAGCAGTTCTTC.

This chain joins TRBV10-1 and TRBJ2-7; the D is unclear. Per the germline V gene, CDR1 is WNHNN and CDR2 is SYGVQD (reference sequence). V shed 4 bases and J shed 4 bases, with 5 bases lying between them. This CDR3 contains 11 residues. The CDR3 DNA follows: TGCGCCAGCAGTGCCGGTTACGAGCAGTACTTC. Translation: CASSAGYEQYF.